The 27 T cell receptor beta chains presented below share a single source sample, sequenced in a study of tumor-infiltrating lymphocytes in localized non-small cell lung cancer (dated by TCRdb to the early 2020s). The library was built by means of the immunoSEQ multiplex PCR assay. Imported from immuneACCESS, the table was reduced by TCRdb to in-frame sequences with V and J called. These copies leave out some clones; in studies compared against another copy, an unresolved V gene accounts for under half, and the cause of the remainder is not known. The sample table lists roughly 16,000 clones, 60% to 85% of them with a count of one. The ten largest clones add up to 4.5% to 5.5% of the sample. The sample was lung tumor tissue. The receptor set was obtained from a human donor with non-small cell lung cancer.

This chain links TRBV9 with TRBJ1-1; tentative D call: TRBD1 (6 bases). Germline values: CDR1 SGDLS, CDR2 YYNGEE. This CDR3 comprises 17 residues. Trimming took 4 bases from V and 0 from J, leaving 19 bases between them. For the CDR3, the DNA is TGTGCCAGCAGCCCCTTTTCTTCGGGACACTTGAACACTGAAGCTTTCTTT. Translation gives CASSPFSSGHLNTEAFF. Using reference TRBV9 and TRBJ1-1 for the parts outside the CDR3, the full variable domain is DSGVTQTPKHLITATGQRVTLRCSPRSGDLSVYWYQQSLDQGLQFLIQYYNGEERAKGNILERFSAQQFPDLHSELNLSSLELGDSALYFCASSPFSSGHLNTEAFFGQGTRLTVV.

The genes are TRBV2 and TRBJ1-1; no clear D. The CDR3 contains 13 residues. Trimming left V 7 bases short and J 3 bases short, with 12 bases between. Per the germline V gene, CDR1 is SNHLY and CDR2 is FYNNEI. The CDR3 loop reads CASNSGRYTEAFF. The DNA of the CDR3 is TGTGCCAGCAATAGCGGTCGGTACACTGAAGCTTTCTTT.

The V gene is TRBV5-4, the J gene TRBJ2-2; D might be TRBD1 or TRBD2, each matching 5 bases. V was cut by 2 bases and J by 4 bases, with 9 bases left in between. Germline values: CDR1 SGHNT, CDR2 YYREEE (reference sequence). The CDR3 is 14 amino acids. The CDR3 loop is CASSFRGGTGELFF. CDR3 coding DNA: TGTGCCAGCAGCTTTCGTGGGGGCACCGGGGAGCTGTTTTTT.

In its sample, this clone was seen a few times. At the DNA level, this CDR3 is encoded by other sequences in the same sample as well. The chain employs TRBV5-1 and TRBJ1-2; perhaps TRBD1 as D (5 bases). The V and J ends lost 0 bases and 8 bases respectively, with 14 bases between them. The CDR3 runs 14 residues. CDR1 and CDR2 (germline): SGHRS, YFSETQ. The CDR3 loop is CASSLAEGSGGYTF. The DNA for the CDR3 is TGCGCCAGCAGCTTGGCCGAGGGGAGCGGAGGCTACACCTTC.

This chain links TRBV27 with TRBJ2-7; D is unclear. The germline gives CDR1 MNHEY, CDR2 SMNVEV (reference sequence). The V end lost 3 bases, the J end lost 1 base, and 7 bases lay between the germline ends. The CDR3 totals 13 residues. The CDR3 nucleotides read TGTGCCAGCAGTTTTGGGCGGTCCTACGAGCAGTACTTC. This codes for CASSFGRSYEQYF.

The V gene is TRBV19, the J gene TRBJ2-1, with 7 positions matching TRBD2. Germline V gene data show CDR1 as LNHDA and CDR2 as SQIVND (reference sequence). With V trimmed by 7 bases and J by 3 bases, 12 bases remained unmatched. CDR3 length: 16 amino acids. CDR3 sequence reads: CASTIGASGHYNEQFF. CDR3 DNA sequence: TGTGCCAGTACCATAGGCGCTAGCGGACACTACAATGAGCAGTTCTTC. The full variable domain, in which reference TRBV19 and TRBJ2-1 provide the parts outside the CDR3, is DGGITQSPKYLFRKEGQNVTLSCEQNLNHDAMYWYRQDPGQGLRLIYYSQIVNDFQKGDIAEGYSVSREKKESFPLTVTSAQKNPTAFYLCASTIGASGHYNEQFFGPGTRLTVL.

The V call is TRBV27, the J call TRBJ2-4; D is tentatively TRBD1 or TRBD2 (5 bases each). This CDR3 is built from 15 residues. Per germline, CDR1 MNHEY and CDR2 SMNVEV (reference sequence). The V and J ends lost 4 bases and 1 base respectively, with 11 bases between them. The CDR3, as DNA: TGTGCCAGCAGTTCGGGATGGGGGGCCAAAAACATTCAGTACTTC. Translation gives CASSSGWGAKNIQYF.

A word on this clone: The DNA is omitted, as the CDR3 cannot be located on it reliably, and the CDR3 follows TCRdb's listing. The chain uses TRBV6-6 and TRBJ2-1; the table's D gene call, TRBD2, was not cross checked with the DNA. The CDR3 is 11 amino acids in total, end residues counted. Germline V lookup: CDR1 MNHNY, CDR2 SVGAGI (reference sequence). CDR3 sequence reads: CASSFAAGSVF.

The chain employs TRBV7-8 and TRBJ1-1; no firm D call. The CDR3 consists of 14 residues. From germline, CDR1 is SGHVS and CDR2 FQNEAQ. Trimming left V 1 base short and J 3 bases short, with 9 bases between. CDR3 residues: CASSLGDIYTEAFF. In DNA form, the CDR3 reads TGTGCCAGCAGCTTAGGAGACATTTACACTGAAGCTTTCTTT.

This chain connects TRBV5-6 to TRBJ2-5, with TRBD2 matching over 14 bases. Gene TRBJ2-7 matches the end of the DNA better, so the J call may be wrong. This CDR3 is built from 15 residues. From germline, CDR1 is SGHDT and CDR2 YYEEEE. The CDR3 sequence is CASSGTSGSSYEQYF. The CDR3 DNA reads TGTGCCAGCAGCGGGACTAGCGGGAGTTCCTACGAGCAGTACTTC.

This chain connects TRBV7-9 to TRBJ1-4; D may be TRBD1 (5 bases). Germline V gene lookup returns CDR1 SEHNR and CDR2 FQNEAQ (reference sequence). V was pared by 0 bases and J by 11 bases, with 16 bases between. The CDR3 has 15 amino acids. CDR3 nucleotide sequence: TGTGCCAGCAGCTTAGCGACAGCCGCGGCGTCCAAACTGTTTTTT. It is translated as CASSLATAAASKLFF.

The V gene is TRBV7-2, the J gene TRBJ1-1; D not certain. Deletions cut 5 bases from V and 3 bases from J, with 7 bases between. This CDR3 is 12 amino acids long. Germline V CDR1 and CDR2: SGHTA, FQGNSA. Written as DNA, the CDR3 is TGTGCCAGCAGCCCCTCCGACACTGAAGCTTTCTTT. It encodes CASSPSDTEAFF.

As regards this clone: The same CDR3 can be traced to other DNA sequences in this sample. J is TRBJ1-1 and V is TRBV7-2; TRBD1 matches at 8 bases. V gave up 2 bases and J gave up 5 bases; unmatched junction bases: 4. This CDR3 has 14 amino acids. CDR1 SGHTA and CDR2 FQGNSA come from the germline V gene. The CDR3 DNA follows: TGTGCCAGCAGCTTAATACAGGGGGGGACTGAAGCTTTCTTT. It is translated as CASSLIQGGTEAFF.

The chain links TRBV15 to TRBJ2-7; D is possibly TRBD2 (7 bases). Deletions cut 6 bases from V and 5 bases from J, with 14 bases between. Germline CDR1 is LNHNV and CDR2 is YYDKDF (reference sequence). The CDR3 totals 13 residues. The CDR3 loop reads CATRGGGADEQYF. CDR3 coding DNA: TGTGCCACCAGGGGAGGGGGGGCGGACGAGCAGTACTTC.

The chain links TRBV10-3 to TRBJ1-1; 8 nucleotides agree with TRBD1. The CDR3 runs 15 residues. The germline V gene has CDR1 ENHRY and CDR2 SYGVKD. Losses at the gene ends were 2 bases for V and 1 base for J; bases not matched to a gene: 3. The CDR3 loop is CAISEGQGRNTEAFF. The DNA of the CDR3 is TGTGCCATCAGTGAGGGACAGGGCCGGAACACTGAAGCTTTCTTT.

The CDR3: CASSLNDLAGFYEQYF. CDR3 sequence (DNA): TGCGCCAGCAGCCTCAACGACCTAGCGGGGTTCTACGAGCAGTACTTC. This chain uses TRBV4-1 with TRBJ2-7; the match to TRBD2 covers 9 bases. This CDR3 is built from 16 residues. The germline V gene encodes CDR1 MGHRA and CDR2 YSYEKL. Unmatched junction bases numbered 10, after V lost 4 bases and J lost 3 bases.

The chain has TRBV28 and TRBJ1-2, with D unresolved. Deletions cut 3 bases from V and 5 bases from J, with 10 bases between. The CDR3 runs to 13 residues. Germline values: CDR1 MDHEN, CDR2 SYDVKM. The CDR3 sequence is CASSLSGLYGYTF. In DNA form, the CDR3 reads TGTGCCAGCAGTTTGTCGGGGTTGTATGGCTACACCTTC.

This rearrangement joins TRBV7-6 to TRBJ1-1; D is unresolved. CDR1 is SGHVS, CDR2 FNYEAQ, per germline. The V gene lost 4 bases and the J gene lost 6 bases, with 12 bases spanning the gap. The CDR3 loop spans 13 amino acids. CDR3 sequence (DNA): TGTGCCAGCAGCTCCCGGCCCCAGTCTGAAGCTTTCTTT. This gives the protein CASSSRPQSEAFF. The complete variable domain, with remaining parts taken from reference TRBV7-6 and TRBJ1-1, reads GAGVSQSPRYKVTKRGQDVALRCDPISGHVSLYWYRQALGQGPEFLTYFNYEAQQDKSGLPNDRFSAERPEGSISTLTIQRTEQRDSAMYRCASSSRPQSEAFFGQGTRLTVV.

The chain is built from TRBV7-2 and TRBJ1-2; D is uncertain. The CDR3 has 12 residues. The germline gives CDR1 SGHTA, CDR2 FQGNSA. V shed 4 bases and J shed 5 bases, with 8 bases lying between them. The CDR3 DNA reads as TGTGCCAGCAGCTATCAAGGGTATGGCTACACCTTC. Amino acid sequence: CASSYQGYGYTF.

J is TRBJ2-7 and V is TRBV7-2; D is possibly TRBD1 (5 bases). CDR3 size: 14 residues. The V end was cut by 1 base, the J end by 0 bases, with 7 bases between. Germline values: CDR1 SGHTA, CDR2 FQGNSA. Written as DNA, the CDR3 is TGTGCCAGCAGCTTAGTGGACACCTCCTACGAGCAGTACTTC. Amino acids: CASSLVDTSYEQYF.

This clone was seen only a few times. CDR3 DNA sequence: TGTGCCAGCAGCTTTACCGGGGAGCTGTTTTTT. Residues: CASSFTGELFF. J is TRBJ2-2 and V is TRBV5-4; D is undetermined. Germline CDR1 SGHNT, CDR2 YYREEE (reference sequence). The CDR3 totals 11 residues. V dropped 2 bases and J dropped 5 bases, with 1 base sitting between them.

This clone occurred once. This rearrangement joins TRBV7-8 to TRBJ2-1; D is perhaps TRBD2 (5 bases). Trimming took 8 bases from V and 0 from J, leaving 14 bases between them. In germline, CDR1 is SGHVS, CDR2 FQNEAQ. The CDR3 spans 15 residues. The CDR3 is CASGLAGSSYNEQFF. The CDR3 DNA is TGTGCCAGCGGTTTAGCTGGGAGCTCCTACAATGAGCAGTTCTTC.

V and J are TRBV7-9 and TRBJ2-7; the D is unclear. Germline CDR1 and CDR2: SEHNR and FQNEAQ (reference sequence). V was cut by 1 base and J by 3 bases, with 4 bases left in between. This CDR3 contains 12 residues. In DNA form, the CDR3 reads TGTGCCAGCAGCTTAGAGAACTACGAGCAGTACTTC. Translated, it gives CASSLENYEQYF.

This clone was recorded a few times. This chain connects TRBV6-5 to TRBJ2-1, with D perhaps TRBD2 (5 bases). Germline lookup yields CDR1 MNHEY and CDR2 SVGAGI. The CDR3 runs 14 residues. V was trimmed by 6 bases and J by 0 bases, leaving 9 bases between them. CDR3 residues: CASSDYSSYNEQFF. CDR3 bases: TGTGCCAGCAGCGACTACAGCTCCTACAATGAGCAGTTCTTC.

V and J are TRBV6-5 and TRBJ1-1; the D gene is possibly TRBD1 (5 bases). Germline V CDR1 and CDR2: MNHEY, SVGAGI. Trimming took off 0 bases at V and 7 bases at J, with 18 bases between the two ends. The CDR3 is 16 amino acids. The CDR3 DNA follows: TGTGCCAGCAGTTACTCTTTTGCGGCCAGGGCCATTGAAGCTTTCTTT. Residues: CASSYSFAARAIEAFF.

The chain employs TRBV11-2 and TRBJ2-5; D is uncertain. CDR1 SGHAT and CDR2 FQNNGV come from the germline V gene. This CDR3 is 14 amino acids long. Trimming took 5 bases from V and 1 from J, leaving 11 bases between them. Here the CDR3 reads CASSELTPQETQYF. CDR3 coding DNA: TGTGCCAGCAGCGAATTAACTCCCCAAGAGACCCAGTACTTC.

The chain has TRBV6-6 and TRBJ2-7; 10 nucleotides align to TRBD2. The CDR3 length is 14 residues. CDR1 is MNHNY, CDR2 SVGAGI, per germline (reference sequence). Losses at the gene ends were 5 bases for V and 4 bases for J; bases not matched to a gene: 5. This chain's CDR3 is CASSQSGGGYEQYF. In DNA form, the CDR3 reads TGTGCCAGCAGTCAAAGCGGGGGGGGGTACGAGCAGTACTTC.